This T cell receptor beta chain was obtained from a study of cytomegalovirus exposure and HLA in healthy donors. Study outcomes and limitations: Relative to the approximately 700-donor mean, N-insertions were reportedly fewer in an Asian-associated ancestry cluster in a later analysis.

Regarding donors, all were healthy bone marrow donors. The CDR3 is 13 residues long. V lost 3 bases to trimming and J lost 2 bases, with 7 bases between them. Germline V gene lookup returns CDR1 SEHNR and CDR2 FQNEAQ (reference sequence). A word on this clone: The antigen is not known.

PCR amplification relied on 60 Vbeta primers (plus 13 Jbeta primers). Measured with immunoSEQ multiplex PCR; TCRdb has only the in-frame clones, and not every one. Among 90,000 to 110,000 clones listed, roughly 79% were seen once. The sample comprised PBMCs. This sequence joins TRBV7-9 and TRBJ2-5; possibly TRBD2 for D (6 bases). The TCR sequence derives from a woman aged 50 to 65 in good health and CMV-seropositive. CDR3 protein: CASSFGGQETQYF. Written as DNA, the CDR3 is TGTGCCAGCAGCTTCGGGGGACAAGAGACCCAGTACTTC. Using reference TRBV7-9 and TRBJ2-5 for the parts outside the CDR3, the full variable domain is DTGVSQNPRHKITKRGQNVTFRCDPISEHNRLYWYRQTLGQGPEFLTYFQNEAQLEKSRLLSDRFSAERPKGSFSTLEIQRTEQGDSAMYLCASSFGGQETQYFGPGTRLLVL.